The clone carrying this T cell receptor beta chain was recorded many times. These data are taken from a study of Graves' ophthalmopathy and Graves' hyperthyroidism. Other autoimmune disease, uncontrolled infection, pregnancy and lactation led to exclusion. Diagnoses were established from clinical symptoms, serum thyroxine, TRAb, thyroid ultrasound and orbital computed tomography. Researchers took RNA transcripts and amplified TCR beta CDR3 regions from them. The first round was an RT-PCR with HTBI primers, and the second round was a multiplex PCR. From the multiplex PCR reads, TCRdb called clonotypes with MiXCR, one entry per CDR3 protein. Of roughly 480,000 distinct CDR3 sequences listed, approximately 15% are singletons. In germline, CDR1 is LGHDT, CDR2 YNNKEL (reference sequence). This CDR3 is built from 14 residues. V gave up 4 bases and J gave up 6 bases, with 10 bases separating them.

The rearrangement joins TRBV3-1 to TRBJ1-6; D is possibly TRBD1 (5 bases). This clonotype was obtained from a woman between 25 and 40 years old with Graves' ophthalmopathy. What was sequenced was blood. The CDR3 loop is CASSLRDGNSPLHF. The CDR3 coding sequence is TGTGCCAGCAGCCTCCGGGACGGTAATTCACCCCTCCACTTT.